The 29 T cell receptor beta chains below all came from one sample that was sequenced in a study of beta chain features in type 1 diabetes. The entirety of the isolated RNA underwent reverse transcription, so expressed TCRB transcripts were sequenced. Libraries were prepared by immunoSEQ multiplex PCR; TCRdb keeps only in-frame clonotypes and omits some of them. The top ten clones hold about 0.019% of a sample with 350,000 to 450,000 clones, about 15% of them seen once. The source material was naive CD4+ T cells from blood. These receptors came from a woman younger than 35 in good health.

The chain links TRBV6-5 to TRBJ1-2; a possible D gene is TRBD1 (6 bases). Trimming cost V 2 bases and J 3 bases, with 13 bases left between them. The length of the CDR3 is 15 residues. Germline CDR1 MNHEY, CDR2 SVGAGI. The CDR3 loop reads CASSYRSQGHYGYTF. CDR3 DNA: TGTGCCAGCAGTTACAGGTCTCAGGGGCACTATGGCTACACCTTC.

This chain uses TRBV30 with TRBJ1-2; D ambiguous. CDR3 length equals 12 residues. Per the germline V gene, CDR1 is GTSNPN and CDR2 is SVGIG (reference sequence). The germline V and J ends were trimmed by 4 bases and 4 bases, with 10 bases remaining between them. The CDR3 loop reads CAWKLISYGYTF. CDR3 DNA: TGTGCCTGGAAGCTGATAAGCTATGGCTACACCTTC.

The chain has TRBV27 and TRBJ2-5; 9 bases agree with TRBD1. Germline CDR1 and CDR2: MNHEY and SMNVEV (reference sequence). The CDR3 extends over 15 amino acids. With V trimmed by 11 bases and J by 2 bases, 12 bases remained unmatched. Here the CDR3 reads CAGRTGELGQETQYF. The CDR3 DNA reads TGTGCCGGACGGACAGGGGAGTTGGGGCAAGAGACCCAGTACTTC.

This clone was recorded a few times. This sequence joins TRBV5-5 and TRBJ2-5; D might be TRBD1 (5 bases). Trimming removed 0 bases at V and 5 bases at J, with 14 bases between. Germline lookup yields CDR1 SGHKS and CDR2 YYEKEE (reference sequence). This CDR3 has 15 residues. CDR3 in amino acids: CASSLDPTKGETQYF. The CDR3 DNA reads as TGTGCCAGCAGCTTGGACCCTACGAAGGGGGAGACCCAGTACTTC.

This clone has a handful of counts. V and J are TRBV7-9 and TRBJ2-5; 11 bases are shared with TRBD2. V trimming: 1 base; J trimming: 1 base; junction bases outside the gene matches: 2. The CDR3 sequence is 16 residues long. Germline V lookup: CDR1 SEHNR, CDR2 FQNEAQ (reference sequence). CDR3 amino acids: CASSLGLAGSQETQYF. CDR3 DNA: TGTGCCAGCAGCTTAGGACTAGCGGGAAGCCAAGAGACCCAGTACTTC. The whole variable domain, filled in from reference TRBV7-9 and TRBJ2-5, reads DTGVSQNPRHKITKRGQNVTFRCDPISEHNRLYWYRQTLGQGPEFLTYFQNEAQLEKSRLLSDRFSAERPKGSFSTLEIQRTEQGDSAMYLCASSLGLAGSQETQYFGPGTRLLVL.

The chain combines TRBV28 with TRBJ2-7, with TRBD2 matching 7 bases. The CDR3 spans 13 residues. Germline-derived CDR1 and CDR2 are MDHEN and SYDVKM. V gave up 6 bases and J gave up 7 bases; unmatched junction bases: 9. CDR3 protein: CASRGAGVLEQYF. CDR3 DNA sequence: TGTGCCAGCAGGGGTGCGGGGGTCCTAGAGCAGTACTTC.

In DNA form, the CDR3 reads TGCGCCAGCAGCCGTGGTGGACAGGGTGGCGAAAAACTGTTTTTT. It codes for CASSRGGQGGEKLFF. This chain connects TRBV5-1 to TRBJ1-4; TRBD1 agrees at 8 bases. Trimming cost V 4 bases and J 8 bases; bases outside gene matches: 10. Germline V gene lookup returns CDR1 SGHRS and CDR2 YFSETQ. This CDR3 region has 15 residues.

The V and J genes are TRBV4-2 and TRBJ2-7; 14 positions agree with TRBD2. The CDR3 spans 16 residues. Germline assignment: CDR1 LGHNA and CDR2 YNFKEQ. V was clipped by 1 base and J by 4 bases; unmatched bases: 3. CDR3: CASSQATSGRVYEQYF. The CDR3 DNA reads as TGTGCCAGCAGCCAAGCGACTAGCGGGAGGGTGTACGAGCAGTACTTC.

As for this clone: The identical CDR3 is also encoded by other nucleotide sequences in the sample. The rearrangement joins TRBV28 to TRBJ2-7; 7 nucleotides match TRBD1. This CDR3 has 12 residues. J gave up 1 base and V 9 bases, and 3 bases lay outside the gene matches. Germline V CDR1 and CDR2: MDHEN, SYDVKM. The CDR3 spells CASTTGSYEQYF. The CDR3 DNA follows: TGTGCCAGTACGACAGGGTCCTACGAGCAGTACTTC.

J is TRBJ2-7 and V is TRBV4-2, with 9 positions matching TRBD2. The CDR3 is 15 amino acids. Germline lookup yields CDR1 LGHNA and CDR2 YNFKEQ. Losses at the gene ends were 4 bases for V and 6 bases for J; bases not matched to a gene: 10. CDR3 nucleotides: TGTGCCAGCAGCCCCTTAGCGGGAGCTCTTCTCGAGCAGTACTTC. This codes for CASSPLAGALLEQYF.

The chain joins TRBV30 to TRBJ1-5; the D is unclear. The CDR3 runs 14 residues. Trimming cost V 3 bases and J 3 bases, with 12 bases left between them. From germline, CDR1 is GTSNPN and CDR2 SVGIG (reference sequence). The CDR3 nucleotides are TGTGCCTGGAGCGAGGGAAGACTCAATCAGCCCCAGCATTTT. It translates to CAWSEGRLNQPQHF. The variable domain in full, completed from reference TRBV30 and TRBJ1-5, reads SQTIHQWPATLVQPVGSPLSLECTVEGTSNPNLYWYRQAAGRGLQLLFYSVGIGQISSEVPQNLSASRPQDRQFILSSKKLLLSDSGFYLCAWSEGRLNQPQHFGDGTRLSIL.

The genes are TRBV7-2 and TRBJ1-1, with a weak D call TRBD1 (5 bases). Trimming left V 5 bases short and J 0 bases short, with 13 bases between. From germline, CDR1 is SGHTA and CDR2 FQGNSA. There are 15 residues in the CDR3. CDR3 amino acids: CASSALDTMNTEAFF. The CDR3, as DNA: TGTGCCAGCAGCGCGCTGGACACCATGAACACTGAAGCTTTCTTT.

This clone was counted once. The rearrangement joins TRBV11-2 to TRBJ2-3; possibly TRBD2 for D (6 bases). Germline lookup yields CDR1 SGHAT and CDR2 FQNNGV. This CDR3 spans 15 amino acids. The germline V and J ends were trimmed by 10 bases and 2 bases, with 19 bases remaining between them. The CDR3 coding sequence is TGTGCCACCCGCCAACGACTAGACATCACAGATACGCAGTATTTT. Translated: CATRQRLDITDTQYF.

This chain connects TRBV6-6 to TRBJ2-7, with D tentatively TRBD1 (5 bases). Trimming removed 6 bases from V and 0 bases from J, with 12 bases in between. The CDR3 consists of 14 residues. Germline CDR1 MNHNY, CDR2 SVGAGI (reference sequence). CDR3 DNA: TGTGCCAGCAGACTTCAGGGAAGCTCCTACGAGCAGTACTTC. It codes for CASRLQGSSYEQYF.

The chain carries TRBV7-2 and TRBJ2-1; tentatively, D is TRBD1 (6 bases). Germline V gene lookup returns CDR1 SGHTA and CDR2 FQGNSA. With 4 bases removed from V and 2 bases from J, the gap between germline ends came to 18 bases. The CDR3 runs 17 residues. CDR3 loop: CASSWTPGTQAYNEQFF. CDR3 sequence (DNA): TGTGCCAGCAGCTGGACACCGGGGACACAAGCCTACAATGAGCAGTTCTTC.

In this sample, this clone turned up a few times. The rearrangement links TRBV19 to TRBJ2-3; possibly TRBD2 for D (5 bases). The CDR3 covers 13 residues. Per the germline V gene, CDR1 is LNHDA and CDR2 is SQIVND (reference sequence). V shed 10 bases and J shed 4 bases, with 15 bases lying between them. The CDR3 sequence is CATLGRRADTQYF. The CDR3 region has the DNA TGTGCCACGCTAGGGAGAAGGGCAGATACGCAGTATTTT.

The genes are TRBV29-1 and TRBJ1-2; D ambiguous. This CDR3 is 12 amino acids long. The V end was cut by 2 bases, the J end by 6 bases, with 10 bases between. CDR1 is SQVTM and CDR2 is ANQGSEA in the germline V gene. The CDR3 DNA reads TGCAGCGTTGAATTTCGGGTGGATGGCTACACCTTC. Its protein product is CSVEFRVDGYTF.

This clone was picked up a small number of times. V and J are TRBV7-2 and TRBJ2-4; no firm D call. The CDR3 consists of 13 residues. Trimming cost V 2 bases and J 3 bases, with 5 bases left between them. In germline, CDR1 is SGHTA, CDR2 FQGNSA. The CDR3 sequence: CASSLTFKNIQYF. The CDR3 DNA follows: TGTGCCAGCAGCTTAACATTCAAAAACATTCAGTACTTC.

This clone was counted only a few times. This chain uses TRBV6-4 with TRBJ2-1; perhaps TRBD2 as D (6 bases). Trimming cost V 5 bases and J 6 bases, with 17 bases left between them. This CDR3 region has 15 residues. The V gene's germline CDR1 is MRHNA and CDR2 SNTAGT. CDR3 DNA: TGTGCCAGCAGTCACCGACTAGGTCTATCCAATGAGCAGTTCTTC. Amino acid sequence: CASSHRLGLSNEQFF.

This clone occurred a few times. The chain is built from TRBV7-2 and TRBJ1-5, with a weak D call TRBD1 (5 bases). The CDR3 covers 15 residues. V was clipped by 4 bases and J by 7 bases, with 17 bases between them. Germline V gives CDR1 SGHTA, CDR2 FQGNSA. Written as DNA, the CDR3 is TGTGCCAGCAGCTCCCCGGGACTGAACCCCCAGCCCCAGCATTTT. This codes for CASSSPGLNPQPQHF.

This clone was recorded a few times. The junction shows a germline mismatch at one end, possibly a read error. The chain links TRBV28 to TRBJ2-1; weak D call: TRBD1 (6 bases). CDR3 length: 14 amino acids. Germline V gives CDR1 MDHEN, CDR2 SYDVKM. The CDR3 DNA reads as TGTGCCAGCGGTTTTACAGGGCTGGGAAATGAGCAGTTCTTC. It codes for CASGFTGLGNEQFF. Variable domain in full (rest from reference TRBV28 and TRBJ2-1): DVKVTQSSRYLVKRTGEKVFLECVQDMDHENMFWYRQDPGLGLRLIYFSYDVKMKEKGDIPEGYSVSREKKERFSLILESASTNQTSMYLCASGFTGLGNEQFFGPGTRLTVL.

This chain links TRBV28 with TRBJ2-3; unclear D gene. Germline V gene lookup returns CDR1 MDHEN and CDR2 SYDVKM. This CDR3 is built from 11 residues. The ends were cut back, 6 bases at V and 2 bases at J, with 3 bases in the middle. CDR3 bases: TGTGCCAGCAGGTACACAGATACGCAGTATTTT. It is translated as CASRYTDTQYF.

This clone has only a few counts. The CDR3 sequence is CASSLAGGRTEAFF. CDR3 nucleotide sequence: TGTGCCAGCAGCTTGGCGGGGGGGAGGACTGAAGCTTTCTTT. The chain carries TRBV5-4 and TRBJ1-1; a possible D gene is TRBD1 (5 bases). The germline V and J ends were trimmed by 0 bases and 5 bases, with 11 bases remaining between them. Per germline, CDR1 SGHNT and CDR2 YYREEE (reference sequence). CDR3 length: 14 amino acids.

V and J are TRBV9 and TRBJ2-3, with D perhaps TRBD1 (6 bases). The germline gives CDR1 SGDLS, CDR2 YYNGEE. Trimming removed 2 bases at V and 2 bases at J, with 9 bases between. The CDR3 is made up of 14 amino acids. This CDR3 is CASSVRTATDTQYF. In DNA form, the CDR3 reads TGTGCCAGCAGCGTCCGGACAGCCACAGATACGCAGTATTTT.

The V gene is TRBV7-9, the J gene TRBJ1-5; the D is unclear. The CDR3 is 13 residues long. Between the trimmed V and J ends, which lost 2 bases and 10 bases, there was a span of 12 bases. Germline V gene data show CDR1 as SEHNR and CDR2 as FQNEAQ (reference sequence). CDR3 sequence (DNA): TGTGCCAGCAGCTTATTAGAGGCCGACCCCCAGCATTTT. It encodes CASSLLEADPQHF.

This clone was seen a few times. V gene TRBV30 combines with J gene TRBJ2-3; D might be TRBD2 (6 bases). From germline, CDR1 is GTSNPN and CDR2 SVGIG (reference sequence). The CDR3 runs to 16 residues. V was trimmed by 3 bases and J by 0 bases, leaving 16 bases between them. CDR3 DNA: TGTGCCTGGAGAGGGCAGCCTAGCGTTAGCACAGATACGCAGTATTTT. Protein: CAWRGQPSVSTDTQYF. Full variable domain (rest looked up from reference TRBV30 and TRBJ2-3): SQTIHQWPATLVQPVGSPLSLECTVEGTSNPNLYWYRQAAGRGLQLLFYSVGIGQISSEVPQNLSASRPQDRQFILSSKKLLLSDSGFYLCAWRGQPSVSTDTQYFGPGTRLTVL.

The gene calls are TRBV14 and TRBJ2-7; D possibly corresponds to TRBD2 (6 bases). The CDR3 length is 14 residues. Between the trimmed V and J ends, which lost 1 base and 3 bases, there was a span of 10 bases. In germline, CDR1 is SGHDN, CDR2 FVKESK. This CDR3 is CASSQGLVVYEQYF. The CDR3 region has the DNA TGTGCCAGCAGCCAAGGACTAGTTGTCTACGAGCAGTACTTC.

The rearrangement links TRBV6-5 to TRBJ1-1, with D perhaps matching TRBD1 (5 bases). Germline lookup yields CDR1 MNHEY and CDR2 SVGAGI. The CDR3 sequence is 15 residues long. V lost 5 bases to trimming and J lost 1 base, with 14 bases between them. The CDR3 DNA reads TGTGCCAGCAGTCCGGAGGGACTGCGGAACACTGAAGCTTTCTTT. Residues: CASSPEGLRNTEAFF.

In its sample, this clone was seen a few times. This chain joins TRBV7-2 and TRBJ2-7, with a weak D call TRBD2 (6 bases). Per germline, CDR1 SGHTA and CDR2 FQGNSA. V was trimmed by 2 bases and J by 3 bases, leaving 11 bases between them. This CDR3 has 14 amino acids. The CDR3 DNA follows: TGTGCCAGCAGCTTATCCAGCGGGTTCTACGAGCAGTACTTC. It encodes CASSLSSGFYEQYF.